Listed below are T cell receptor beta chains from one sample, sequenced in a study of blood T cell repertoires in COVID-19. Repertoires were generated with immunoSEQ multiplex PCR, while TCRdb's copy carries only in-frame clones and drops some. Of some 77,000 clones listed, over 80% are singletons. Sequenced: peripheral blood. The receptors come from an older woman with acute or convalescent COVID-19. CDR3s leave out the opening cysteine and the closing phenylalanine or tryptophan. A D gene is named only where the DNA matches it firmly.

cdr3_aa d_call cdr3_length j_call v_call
ASSIRGTGQTLAYNEQF . 17 TRBJ2-1 TRBV19
ASKRTASYEQY . 11 TRBJ2-7 TRBV12-3/TRBV12-4
ASSGAGGTYNSPLH . 14 TRBJ1-6 TRBV7-9
AISANLNRVRNEQF . 14 TRBJ2-1 TRBV10-3
ASSFYRQGVNEQY TRBD1 13 TRBJ2-7 TRBV28
ATSKKTGFVYNEQF TRBD1 14 TRBJ2-1 TRBV15
ASSRGPGQGDQPQH TRBD1 14 TRBJ1-5 TRBV19
ASKIPSGFSYEQY TRBD2 13 TRBJ2-7 TRBV2
ASSPEDRDRTGELF . 14 TRBJ2-2 TRBV27
ASSFSINQPQH . 11 TRBJ1-5 TRBV27
ASSRRTSASGGEQY TRBD2 14 TRBJ2-7 TRBV4-2
ASSPRTGRSSYEQY TRBD1 14 TRBJ2-7 TRBV7-2
ASSQISSQHYYNEQF . 15 TRBJ2-1 TRBV3-1/TRBV3-2
ASSVWGGGTQY . 11 TRBJ2-5 TRBV6-4
ASRTDRDYGYT . 11 TRBJ1-2 TRBV6-5
ASRPGPRGQPQH . 12 TRBJ1-5 TRBV6-5
ASKARTDTQY . 10 TRBJ2-3 TRBV6-5
ASWGSSSYEQY . 11 TRBJ2-7 TRBV5-6
ASIPPGVSGRAGNEQF TRBD2 16 TRBJ2-1 TRBV27
ASSPNAANPETQY . 13 TRBJ2-5 TRBV18
ASSLAIGEQY . 10 TRBJ2-7 TRBV2
ASSQTTGTYEQY . 12 TRBJ2-7 TRBV4-2
ASRVTGLNYGYT . 12 TRBJ1-2 TRBV28
ATSRDLREAF . 10 TRBJ1-1 TRBV15
ASSTRTGAYDNYGYT TRBD1 15 TRBJ1-2 TRBV19
ASSNQQGGGSPLH TRBD1 13 TRBJ1-6 TRBV19
ASRGGAPGNTIY . 12 TRBJ1-3 TRBV3-1/TRBV3-2
ASSLDTVSGYGYT . 13 TRBJ1-2 TRBV5-1
ASRTGTEPYYGYT TRBD1 13 TRBJ1-2 TRBV6-5
ASSYRGLGANVLT TRBD1 13 TRBJ2-6 TRBV28
ASSAQGGGLYNEQF . 14 TRBJ2-1 TRBV7-3
ASSEVGLALQQY TRBD2 12 TRBJ2-7 TRBV6-1
ASSLPQGNYGYT . 12 TRBJ1-2 TRBV13
ASSPLTTTYNEQF . 13 TRBJ2-1 TRBV18
ASSQDKSPVGEQY . 13 TRBJ2-7 TRBV4-2
ASSLSFTGSGNTIY . 14 TRBJ1-3 TRBV19
ASSRGIGTEAF . 11 TRBJ1-1 TRBV19
ASSDAGVYTEAF . 12 TRBJ1-1 TRBV11-2
ASSPLLTSGNGPQDTQY TRBD2 17 TRBJ2-3 TRBV18
ASSLGQGNTEAF . 12 TRBJ1-1 TRBV7-2
ASSLGTGEGYT TRBD1 11 TRBJ1-2 TRBV28
ASSLGQGAGNTIY TRBD1 13 TRBJ1-3 TRBV5-4
ASSRGGINQPQH . 12 TRBJ1-5 TRBV3-1/TRBV3-2
SASRGLYTEAF . 11 TRBJ1-1 TRBV20-1
ASSPSQGNAAF TRBD1 11 TRBJ1-1 TRBV9
ASSIQGWLQPQH TRBD1 12 TRBJ1-5 TRBV6-5
ASSLRVLGGDTEAF . 14 TRBJ1-1 TRBV7-3
ASSPGGRADGNTIY . 14 TRBJ1-3 TRBV6-6
ASTGTANTEAF TRBD1 11 TRBJ1-1 TRBV6-5
ASSLTQGNLGNTEAF . 15 TRBJ1-1 TRBV5-6
ASSEYRTAHNSPLH . 14 TRBJ1-6 TRBV2
ASRGQSTGELF TRBD1 11 TRBJ2-2 TRBV6-6
ASSLVRGQDTQY TRBD1 12 TRBJ2-3 TRBV11-2
ASSRTGTSGSSYEQY TRBD2 15 TRBJ2-7 TRBV27
ASSRTRALADTQY TRBD2 13 TRBJ2-3 TRBV7-7